One sample yielded the 10 T cell receptor beta chains listed below, sequenced in a study of blood T cell repertoires in COVID-19 (TCRdb year 2020). The library was produced with the immunoSEQ multiplex PCR assay. This immuneACCESS table, as held by TCRdb, lists in-frame sequences with V and J called but not all clones. Of the missing ones, under half trace to an unresolved V gene in checked studies; the others have no known cause. The sample table records 350,000 or so clones; around nine tenths of these occur just once. The ten largest clones take up approximately 0.97% of the sample. Specimen: PBMCs or T cells enriched from blood (not recorded which). The source of these receptors is a woman in her twenties or thirties who had been exposed to COVID-19.

The J gene is TRBJ1-1, the V gene TRBV19; D is ambiguous. V lost 3 bases to trimming and J lost 7 bases, with 12 bases between them. The CDR3 contains 13 residues. Germline CDR1 LNHDA, CDR2 SQIVND (reference sequence). In DNA form, the CDR3 reads TGTGCCAGTAGTATTAGTGGAGGTAATGAAGCTTTCTTT. It yields the protein CASSISGGNEAFF. Looking up the rest from reference TRBV19 and TRBJ1-1 gives the full variable domain: DGGITQSPKYLFRKEGQNVTLSCEQNLNHDAMYWYRQDPGQGLRLIYYSQIVNDFQKGDIAEGYSVSREKKESFPLTVTSAQKNPTAFYLCASSISGGNEAFFGQGTRLTVV.

In this sample, this clone turned up once. The V and J genes are TRBV20-1 and TRBJ1-1, with D maybe TRBD1 (6 bases). The length of the CDR3 is 11 residues. Deletions cut 5 bases from V and 4 bases from J, with 8 bases between. Germline V gene sequence: CDR1 DFQATT, CDR2 SNEGSKA (reference sequence). The CDR3 DNA reads TGCAGTGCTGGACAGAGCACTGAAGCTTTCTTT. It codes for CSAGQSTEAFF.

The rearrangement uses TRBV5-6 and TRBJ1-1; tentatively, D is TRBD1 (5 bases). The germline V gene encodes CDR1 SGHDT and CDR2 YYEEEE. The CDR3 length is 13 residues. Trimming pared 4 bases from V and 4 bases from J, leaving 11 bases between. CDR3 region: CASSPAGGTEAFF. The CDR3 nucleotides read TGTGCCAGCAGCCCAGCGGGGGGCACTGAAGCTTTCTTT. Complete variable domain (other parts from reference TRBV5-6 and TRBJ1-1): DAGVTQSPTHLIKTRGQQVTLRCSPKSGHDTVSWYQQALGQGPQFIFQYYEEEERQRGNFPDRFSGHQFPNYSSELNVNALLLGDSALYLCASSPAGGTEAFFGQGTRLTVV.

Only one count was recorded for this clone. In DNA, the CDR3 is TGTGCCAGCAGTTTATCATGGCCCGGGAACGGCCGTTCGACGCAGTATTTT. Translation: CASSLSWPGNGRSTQYF. The chain carries TRBV27 and TRBJ2-3; maybe TRBD2 (5 bases). This CDR3 comprises 17 residues. Trimming left V 0 bases short and J 9 bases short, with 22 bases between. The germline V gene has CDR1 MNHEY and CDR2 SMNVEV (reference sequence).

The chain is built from TRBV7-2 and TRBJ1-2, with D unresolved. CDR1 is SGHTA, CDR2 FQGNSA, per germline. V shed 5 bases and J shed 3 bases, with 13 bases lying between them. The CDR3 is 14 residues long. The CDR3: CASSPPREYYGYTF. The CDR3 region has the DNA TGTGCCAGCAGCCCCCCCCGGGAATACTATGGCTACACCTTC.

V and J are TRBV7-3 and TRBJ2-1, with TRBD2 as a possible D gene (5 bases). The germline gives CDR1 SGHTA, CDR2 FQGTGA. Trimming stripped 3 bases from V and 9 bases from J, with 12 bases between. CDR3 length: 13 amino acids. This chain's CDR3 is CASSFGLPSEQFF. CDR3 DNA: TGTGCCAGCAGCTTCGGACTCCCCAGTGAGCAGTTCTTC.

This clone came up a few times. V usage is TRBV27 and J usage is TRBJ2-6; maybe TRBD1 (5 bases). CDR3 size: 17 residues. Trimming took off 2 bases at V and 2 bases at J, with 13 bases between the two ends. Germline loops: CDR1 MNHEY, CDR2 SMNVEV (reference sequence). The CDR3 loop is CASSLGPGWTGANVLTF. DNA of the CDR3: TGTGCCAGCAGTTTAGGTCCAGGGTGGACTGGGGCCAACGTCCTGACTTTC.

This chain uses TRBV19 with TRBJ1-2; the match to TRBD1 covers 8 bases. V lost 1 base to trimming and J lost 6 bases; unmatched junction nucleotides: 4. CDR3 length: 14 amino acids. The germline V gene has CDR1 LNHDA and CDR2 SQIVND (reference sequence). The CDR3, as DNA: TGTGCCAGTAGTATAGGAGGGACAGGAGATGGCTACACCTTC. Protein sequence: CASSIGGTGDGYTF.

The chain recombines TRBV30 with TRBJ2-7; TRBD1 matches 7 bases. V dropped 2 bases and J dropped 7; count of bases not matched to a gene: 11. The CDR3 runs 14 residues. CDR1 is GTSNPN, CDR2 SVGIG, per germline (reference sequence). The DNA of the CDR3 is TGTGCCTGGAGTTATCCCCGACAGGGTTCAGAGCAGTACTTC. Encoded protein: CAWSYPRQGSEQYF.

The CDR3 sequence: CASRYGEHQYF. The CDR3, as DNA: TGTGCCAGTAGATACGGAGAACACCAGTACTTC. The rearrangement joins TRBV6-5 to TRBJ2-4; D uncertain. The CDR3 totals 11 residues. V shed 9 bases and J shed 13 bases, with 16 bases lying between them. Germline assignment: CDR1 MNHEY and CDR2 SVGAGI.